This TCR beta chain was sequenced during a study of T cells in women clearing cervical HPV infection. The wider study: Cases: HPV16-related CIN3 or worse on histology, a couple of invasive cancers. No precancer developed; the control's incident HPV16 infection cleared within 12 months. Study-level points and caveats: CIN3+ cases had significantly higher TCR repertoire richness than controls, but evenness did not differ.

Sequencing used immunoSEQ multiplex PCR; TCRdb keeps in-frame clones, though not all of them. Recorded for this sample: 40,000 to 55,000 clones. The CDR3 length is 15 residues. After removal of 2 bases from V and 8 bases from J, the junction contained 11 bases not matched to a gene. Germline loops: CDR1 DFQATT, CDR2 SNEGSKA (reference sequence). All participants had a single incident cervical HPV16 infection, and prevalent HPV16 infections were excluded. Remarks on this clone: Antigen: not known. Read sequence stops 3 residues before the CDR3 end, and the germline J gene provides the missing end.

The material sequenced was blood buffy coat. This chain uses TRBV20-1 with TRBJ2-1, with TRBD2 identical over 8 bases. The receptor's source is a woman aged 18 to 75 with a cervical HPV16 infection that either progressed to CIN3+ or cleared (not recorded which). The CDR3 bases that were read are TGCAGTGCTAGAAGTCCGGGCGGGAGGACCCATGAG. This codes for CSARSPGGRTHE. The entire CDR3 sequence reads CSARSPGGRTHEQFF.